The clone carrying this TCR beta chain was picked up one time. Its antigen is not identified. Vbeta (60) and Jbeta (13) primers were used in the PCR. Profiling relied on immunoSEQ multiplex PCR, and the TCRdb table lists in-frame clones only, not all of them. Here the sample spans about 120,000 clones, approximately 60% being singletons. This specimen belongs to a study of cytomegalovirus exposure and HLA in healthy donors. Study-wide results and limits: A later analysis reportedly found fewer N-insertions in an Asian-associated ancestry cluster than the approximately 700-donor mean.

CDR3 length: 16 residues. With V trimmed by 6 bases and J by 0 bases, 5 bases remained unmatched. CDR1 and CDR2 from the germline V gene are LNHDA and SQIVND (reference sequence). The TCR originated in a woman aged 25 to 39 in good health and CMV-seronegative. The sequenced sample was PBMCs. The rearrangement uses TRBV19 and TRBJ2-1; 10 bases fit TRBD2. The CDR3 region has the DNA TGTGCCAGTAGCCTAGCGGGAGTGAGCTCCTACAATGAGCAGTTCTTC. Protein product: CASSLAGVSSYNEQFF.